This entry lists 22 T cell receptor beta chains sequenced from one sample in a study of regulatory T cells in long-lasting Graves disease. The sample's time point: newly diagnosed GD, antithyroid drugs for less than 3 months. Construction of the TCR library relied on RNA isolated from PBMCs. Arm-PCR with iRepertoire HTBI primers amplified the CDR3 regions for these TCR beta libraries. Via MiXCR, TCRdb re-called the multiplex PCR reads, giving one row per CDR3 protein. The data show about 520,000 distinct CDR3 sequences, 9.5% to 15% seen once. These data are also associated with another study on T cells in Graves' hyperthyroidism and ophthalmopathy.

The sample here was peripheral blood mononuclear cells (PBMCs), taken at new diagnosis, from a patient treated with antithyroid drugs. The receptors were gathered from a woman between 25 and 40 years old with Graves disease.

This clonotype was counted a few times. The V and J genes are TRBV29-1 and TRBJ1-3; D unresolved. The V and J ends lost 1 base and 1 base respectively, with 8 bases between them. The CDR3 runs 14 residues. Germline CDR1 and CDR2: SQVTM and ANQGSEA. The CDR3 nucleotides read TGCAGCGTTGAAGCCCGGAGTTCTGGAAACACCATATATTTT. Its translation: CSVEARSSGNTIYF. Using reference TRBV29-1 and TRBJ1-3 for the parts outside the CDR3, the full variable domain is SAVISQKPSRDICQRGTSLTIQCQVDSQVTMMFWYRQQPGQSLTLIATANQGSEATYESGFVIDKFPISRPNLTFSTLTVSNMSPEDSSIYLCSVEARSSGNTIYFGEGSWLTVV.

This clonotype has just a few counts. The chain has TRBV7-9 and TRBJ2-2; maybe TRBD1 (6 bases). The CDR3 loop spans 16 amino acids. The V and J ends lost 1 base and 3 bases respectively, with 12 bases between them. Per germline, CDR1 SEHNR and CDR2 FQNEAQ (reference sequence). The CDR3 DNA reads TGTGCCAGCAGCTTAGTTCCGGGACACTACACCGGGGAGCTGTTTTTT. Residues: CASSLVPGHYTGELFF.

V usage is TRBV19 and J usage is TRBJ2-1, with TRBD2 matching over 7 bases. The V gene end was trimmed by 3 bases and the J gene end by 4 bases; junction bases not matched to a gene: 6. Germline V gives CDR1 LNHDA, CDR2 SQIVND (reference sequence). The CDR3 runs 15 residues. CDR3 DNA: TGTGCCAGTAGTATCACTGGCGGGAGATACAATGAGCAGTTCTTC. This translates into CASSITGGRYNEQFF.

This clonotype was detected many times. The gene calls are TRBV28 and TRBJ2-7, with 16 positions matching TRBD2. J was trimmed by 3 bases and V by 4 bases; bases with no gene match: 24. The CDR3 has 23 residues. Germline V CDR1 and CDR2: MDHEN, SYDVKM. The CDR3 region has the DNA TGTGCCAGCAGTTATGGATTATGGGGACTAGCGGGAGGGCCGGACACTCCTAACTACGAGCAGTACTTC. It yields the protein CASSYGLWGLAGGPDTPNYEQYF.

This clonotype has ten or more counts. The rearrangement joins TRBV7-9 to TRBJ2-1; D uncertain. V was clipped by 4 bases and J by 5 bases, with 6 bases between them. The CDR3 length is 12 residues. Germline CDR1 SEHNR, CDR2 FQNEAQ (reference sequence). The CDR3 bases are TGTGCCAGCAGCTACCACCACAATGAGCAGTTCTTC. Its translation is CASSYHHNEQFF.

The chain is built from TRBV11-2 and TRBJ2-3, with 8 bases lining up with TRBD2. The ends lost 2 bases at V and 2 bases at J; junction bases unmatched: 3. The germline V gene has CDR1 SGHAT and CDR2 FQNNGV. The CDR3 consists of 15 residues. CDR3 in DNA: TGTGCCAGCAGCTTACGGGGGGGAAACACAGATACGCAGTATTTT. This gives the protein CASSLRGGNTDTQYF.

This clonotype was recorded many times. The CDR3 region is CASSPPGLSSYEQYF. CDR3 nucleotides: TGTGCCAGCAGCCCCCCAGGGCTTTCTTCCTACGAGCAGTACTTC. The chain carries TRBV3-1 and TRBJ2-7, with D perhaps matching TRBD1 (5 bases). V lost 4 bases to trimming and J lost 1 base, with 14 bases between them. Germline CDR1 LGHDT, CDR2 YNNKEL (reference sequence). This CDR3 contains 15 residues.

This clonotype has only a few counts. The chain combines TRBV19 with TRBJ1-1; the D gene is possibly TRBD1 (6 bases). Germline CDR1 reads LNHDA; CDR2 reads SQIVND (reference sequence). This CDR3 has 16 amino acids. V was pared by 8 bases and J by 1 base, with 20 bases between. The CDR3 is CASAPGRGKPNTEAFF. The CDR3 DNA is TGTGCCAGTGCTCCCGGGAGGGGGAAACCGAACACTGAAGCTTTCTTT.

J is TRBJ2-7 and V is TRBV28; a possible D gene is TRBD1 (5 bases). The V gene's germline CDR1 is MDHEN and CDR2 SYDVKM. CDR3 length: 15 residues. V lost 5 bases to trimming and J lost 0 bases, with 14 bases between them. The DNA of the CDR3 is TGTGCCAGCAGTCCTGGGGCGGCCCCCTCCTACGAGCAGTACTTC. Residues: CASSPGAAPSYEQYF.

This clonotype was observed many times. CDR3 amino acids: CAIKDQGLANTGELFF. For the CDR3, the DNA is TGTGCCATCAAGGATCAGGGACTCGCGAACACCGGGGAGCTGTTTTTT. This chain joins TRBV10-3 and TRBJ2-2, with D possibly matching TRBD2 (6 bases). V was clipped by 7 bases and J by 0 bases, with 15 bases between them. The CDR3 runs to 16 residues. Per the germline V gene, CDR1 is ENHRY and CDR2 is SYGVKD.

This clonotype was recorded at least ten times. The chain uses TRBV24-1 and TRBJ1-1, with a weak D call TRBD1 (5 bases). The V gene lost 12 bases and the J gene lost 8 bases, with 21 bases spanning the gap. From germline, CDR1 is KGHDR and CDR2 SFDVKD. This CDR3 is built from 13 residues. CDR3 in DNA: TGTGCCGTAGGCGCCCGGGACGGAGGGGAAGCTTTCTTT. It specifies CAVGARDGGEAFF.

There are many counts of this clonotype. The CDR3 sequence is CASLGTRNEQYF. The CDR3 nucleotides read TGTGCCAGCCTCGGGACTCGAAACGAGCAGTACTTC. The rearrangement links TRBV27 to TRBJ2-7, with D possibly matching TRBD2 (6 bases). The CDR3 covers 12 residues. CDR1 MNHEY and CDR2 SMNVEV come from the germline V gene (reference sequence). The V end was cut by 8 bases, the J end by 5 bases, with 13 bases between.

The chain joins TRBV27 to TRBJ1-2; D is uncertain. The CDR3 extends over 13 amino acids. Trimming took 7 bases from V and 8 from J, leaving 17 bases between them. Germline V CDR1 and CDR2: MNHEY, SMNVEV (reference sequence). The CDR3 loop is CASTRLGNGGYTF. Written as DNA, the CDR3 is TGTGCCAGCACCAGACTCGGAAATGGCGGCTACACCTTC.

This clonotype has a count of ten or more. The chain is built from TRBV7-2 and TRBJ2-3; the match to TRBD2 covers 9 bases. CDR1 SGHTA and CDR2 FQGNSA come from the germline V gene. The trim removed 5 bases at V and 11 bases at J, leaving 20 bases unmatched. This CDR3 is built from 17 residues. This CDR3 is CASSGLQLAGPSSGQYF. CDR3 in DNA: TGTGCCAGCAGCGGTCTACAACTAGCGGGCCCGTCTAGTGGGCAGTATTTT. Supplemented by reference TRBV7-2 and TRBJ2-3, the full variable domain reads GAGVSQSPSNKVTEKGKDVELRCDPISGHTALYWYRQSLGQGLEFLIYFQGNSAPDKSGLPSDRFSAERTGGSVSTLTIQRTQQEDSAVYLCASSGLQLAGPSSGQYFGPGTRLTVL.

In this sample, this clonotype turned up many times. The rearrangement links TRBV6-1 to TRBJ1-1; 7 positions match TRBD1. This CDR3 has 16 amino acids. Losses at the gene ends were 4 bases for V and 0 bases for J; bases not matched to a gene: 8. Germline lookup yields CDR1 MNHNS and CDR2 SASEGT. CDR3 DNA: TGTGCCAGCAGTGCTCGACAGGGCCGCATGAACACTGAAGCTTTCTTT. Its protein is CASSARQGRMNTEAFF.

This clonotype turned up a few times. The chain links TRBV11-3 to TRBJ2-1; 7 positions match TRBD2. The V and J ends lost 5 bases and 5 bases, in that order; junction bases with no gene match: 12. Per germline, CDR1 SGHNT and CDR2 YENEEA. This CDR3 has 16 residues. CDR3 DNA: TGTGCCAGCAGCCCGCATCGGGCGGGAGCCCACAATGAGCAGTTCTTC. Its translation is CASSPHRAGAHNEQFF.

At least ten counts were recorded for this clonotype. The CDR3 region is CASSSDRVEAFF. The CDR3 DNA reads as TGTGCCAGCAGCTCCGACAGAGTTGAAGCTTTCTTT. The rearrangement joins TRBV13 to TRBJ1-1, with D tentatively TRBD1 (5 bases). This CDR3 spans 12 amino acids. V was pared by 4 bases and J by 7 bases, with 10 bases between. Per germline, CDR1 PRHDT and CDR2 FYEKMQ (reference sequence). Complete variable domain (other parts from reference TRBV13 and TRBJ1-1): AAGVIQSPRHLIKEKRETATLKCYPIPRHDTVYWYQQGPGQDPQFLISFYEKMQSDKGSIPDRFSAQQFSDYHSELNMSSLELGDSALYFCASSSDRVEAFFGQGTRLTVV.

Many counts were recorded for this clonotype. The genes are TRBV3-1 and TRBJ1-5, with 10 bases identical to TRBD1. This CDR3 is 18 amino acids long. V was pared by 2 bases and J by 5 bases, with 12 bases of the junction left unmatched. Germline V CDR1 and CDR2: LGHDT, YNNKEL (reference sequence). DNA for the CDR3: TGTGCCAGCAGCCAAATTCTCCTGGCGACAGGGGGCTATCAGCCCCAGCATTTT. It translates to CASSQILLATGGYQPQHF.

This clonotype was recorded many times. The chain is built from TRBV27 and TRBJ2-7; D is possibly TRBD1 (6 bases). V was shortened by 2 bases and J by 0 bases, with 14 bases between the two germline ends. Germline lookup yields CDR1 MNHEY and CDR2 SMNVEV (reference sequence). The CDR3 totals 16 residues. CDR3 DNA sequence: TGTGCCAGCAGTTTAGAGTGGCAGGGGAGCTCCTACGAGCAGTACTTC. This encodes CASSLEWQGSSYEQYF.

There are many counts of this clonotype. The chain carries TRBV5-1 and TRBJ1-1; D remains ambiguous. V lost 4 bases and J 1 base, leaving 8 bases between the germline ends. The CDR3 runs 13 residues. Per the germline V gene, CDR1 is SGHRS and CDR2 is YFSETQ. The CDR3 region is CASSVTSNTEAFF. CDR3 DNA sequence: TGCGCCAGCAGCGTGACATCGAACACTGAAGCTTTCTTT.

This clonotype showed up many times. Here the CDR3 reads CASSEWEHPLFAYEQYF. DNA for the CDR3: TGTGCCAGCAGTGAGTGGGAACACCCTCTATTTGCCTACGAGCAGTACTTC. The chain recombines TRBV6-1 with TRBJ2-7; unclear D gene. V lost 3 bases and J lost 2, with 20 bases in between. Per the germline V gene, CDR1 is MNHNS and CDR2 is SASEGT. The CDR3 is 17 residues long.

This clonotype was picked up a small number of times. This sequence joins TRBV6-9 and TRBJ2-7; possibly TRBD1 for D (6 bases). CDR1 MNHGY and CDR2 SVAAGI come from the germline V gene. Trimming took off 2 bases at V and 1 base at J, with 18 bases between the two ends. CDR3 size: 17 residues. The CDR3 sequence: CASSYNQGQGSSYEQYF. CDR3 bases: TGTGCCAGCAGTTATAACCAGGGTCAGGGGAGTTCCTACGAGCAGTACTTC.